The text below deals with one T cell receptor beta chain. This sample was included in a study of T cells in Graves' hyperthyroidism and ophthalmopathy. The CDR3 spans 15 residues. Germline trimming cut 4 bases from V and 6 bases from J; bases unmatched to any gene: 9. CDR1 and CDR2 (germline): SGHVS, FQNEAQ. Newly diagnosed patients aged 18 to 65 had hyperthyroidism of under 2 months' duration. On the basis of clinical symptoms, serum thyroxine and TRAb, thyroid ultrasound and orbital computed tomography, diagnoses were made. Researchers took RNA transcripts and amplified the TCR beta CDR3 regions from them. The primer set for the first-round RT-PCR of the TCR CDR3 was HTBI. MiXCR, applied by TCRdb to the multiplex PCR reads, yields one record per CDR3 protein. The sample lists roughly 180,000 distinct CDR3 sequences; 9.4% were seen once.

This TCR derives from a woman between 18 and 29 years old with Graves' hyperthyroidism that later progressed to Graves' ophthalmopathy. Source material: blood. The chain couples TRBV7-8 to TRBJ2-7; 10 nucleotides agree with TRBD1. The CDR3 loop is CASSSLRQGAGEQYF. The CDR3 region has the DNA TGTGCCAGCAGCTCCCTTCGACAGGGGGCAGGCGAGCAGTACTTC.